These T cell receptor beta chains were read from a single sample in a study of shared clonotypes between healthy human individuals. TCRdb keeps only in-frame clones here, not all; method: immunoSEQ multiplex PCR. The sample shows approximately 2,300,000 clones, about 90% of them seen only once. The sample was naive CD4+ T cells from PBMCs. The receptors come from a man younger than 35 in good health. Some clones in this sample may be carry-over from other donors' samples. The CDR3 runs from the conserved cysteine through the conserved F or W. D genes are given only for firm matches. Clone size is stated in some rows and not others, as once, few, many or a class when expanded.

cdr3_nt cdr3_aa v_call cdr3_length d_call clone_size j_call
TGCGCCAGCAGCCCCACGGGTCTCCCCTCCTACGAGCAGTACTTC CASSPTGLPSYEQYF TRBV5-1 15 NA NA TRBJ2-7
TGCGCCAGCAGTGAGTCGATCGCGGGTAACACTGAAGCTTTCTTT CASSESIAGNTEAFF TRBV10-1 15 NA NA TRBJ1-1
TGCGCCAGCAGCCCCACGCTGGGGAACACTGAAGCTTTCTTT CASSPTLGNTEAFF TRBV5-1 14 NA NA TRBJ1-1
TGTGCCAGCAGTGTAACGGGGACAGGGTCCGTCGGGCAGCCCCAGCATTTT CASSVTGTGSVGQPQHF TRBV28 17 TRBD1 NA TRBJ1-5
TGTGCCAGCAGGGACAGGGTAATGGGTCAGCCCCAGCATTTT CASRDRVMGQPQHF TRBV2 14 TRBD1 few TRBJ1-5
TGTGCCAGCAGCCGCGGACTAGCGGGAGGTATGGATGAGCAGTTCTTC CASSRGLAGGMDEQFF TRBV5-4 16 TRBD2 once TRBJ2-1
TGTGCCAGCAGTTTATCGAGCGGGAGTCCCCTCGAGCAGTACTTC CASSLSSGSPLEQYF TRBV27 15 TRBD2 NA TRBJ2-7
TGCAGCGTGCAAGCGACAGGGGCGAATTCACCCCTCCACTTT CSVQATGANSPLHF TRBV29-1 14 TRBD1 NA TRBJ1-6
TGTGCCAGCAGCGCACCGGGACTAGCGGGAGCAGAGACCCAGTACTTC CASSAPGLAGAETQYF TRBV9 16 TRBD2 NA TRBJ2-5
TGTGCCAGCAGTTTACTCCAGGGGTACCACGAGCAGTACTTC CASSLLQGYHEQYF TRBV28 14 NA once TRBJ2-7